A single T cell receptor (beta chain) is shown here with its context. What it binds is not known. The CD4+ fraction was divided into a CD45RA+ naive subset and a CD45RA-negative memory subset. The sample is drawn from a study of shared clonotypes between healthy human individuals. Study as a whole: Used for every donor were three CD4 naive, three CD4 memory, two CD8 naive and one CD8 memory plate.

Study results and limitations: Limitation of the genetic and exposure-history diversity represented came from the few donors.

Profiled with immunoSEQ multiplex PCR; TCRdb holds only in-frame clones, not every one. Of fewer than 3 million clones listed, 85% to 95% are singletons. The sequence was obtained from a man aged 18 to 30 in good health. Some clones in this sample may be carry-over from other donors' samples. The sample consisted of naive CD4+ T cells from PBMCs. The sample's subset: CD45RA+ positively selected.

The CDR3, as DNA: TGTGCCAGCAGTCCACCCCCCAGGGGGGACGAGCAGTACTTC. Its protein is CASSPPPRGDEQYF. V usage is TRBV28 and J usage is TRBJ2-7; D might be TRBD1 (7 bases). Trimming removed 5 bases from V and 5 bases from J, with 16 bases in between. This CDR3 has 14 amino acids. CDR1 MDHEN and CDR2 SYDVKM come from the germline V gene.